Listed here are 26 T cell receptor beta chains from one sample, sequenced in a study of blood T cell repertoires in COVID-19. Sequencing was performed with immunoSEQ multiplex PCR; in TCRdb, only in-frame clones are kept and a portion is missing. Here the sample spans hundreds of thousands of clones, about nine tenths being singletons. The sequenced material came from peripheral blood. All receptors derive from a woman aged 45-65 years with COVID-19, enrolled during active disease.

V and J are TRBV3-1 (or the pseudogene TRBV3-2) and TRBJ2-2; D may be TRBD2 (6 bases). The V gene lost 4 bases and the J gene lost 0 bases, with 12 bases spanning the gap. Germline loops: CDR1 LGHDT, CDR2 YNNKEL (reference sequence). This CDR3 is 16 amino acids long. The CDR3, as DNA: TGTGCCAGCAGCCTCACGCGGGGCGCGAACACCGGGGAGCTGTTTTTT. Translating gives CASSLTRGANTGELFF.

The rearrangement joins TRBV5-1 to TRBJ2-1, with 14 bases matching TRBD2. CDR3 length: 16 amino acids. Germline assignment: CDR1 SGHRS and CDR2 YFSETQ. With V trimmed by 2 bases and J by 6 bases, 4 bases remained unmatched. The CDR3 here is CASSFLGTSGGNEQFF. The CDR3 DNA follows: TGCGCCAGCAGCTTCCTCGGGACTAGCGGGGGCAATGAGCAGTTCTTC.

V gene TRBV7-2 combines with J gene TRBJ2-3, with D possibly being TRBD2 (11 bases). Trimming removed 4 bases from V and 2 bases from J, with 22 bases in between. There are 18 residues in the CDR3. Germline loops: CDR1 SGHTA, CDR2 FQGNSA. The DNA for the CDR3 is TGTGCCAGCAGCTGGACAGGGGGACTAGCGGCCTACACAGATACGCAGTATTTT. Translating gives CASSWTGGLAAYTDTQYF. Filled out from reference TRBV7-2 and TRBJ2-3, the complete variable domain reads GAGVSQSPSNKVTEKGKDVELRCDPISGHTALYWYRQSLGQGLEFLIYFQGNSAPDKSGLPSDRFSAERTGGSVSTLTIQRTQQEDSAVYLCASSWTGGLAAYTDTQYFGPGTRLTVL.

The chain has TRBV18 and TRBJ2-3, with TRBD1 identical over 8 bases. This CDR3 spans 15 amino acids. The trim removed 3 bases at V and 0 bases at J, leaving 2 bases unmatched. The germline V gene has CDR1 KGHSH and CDR2 LQKENI. DNA of the CDR3: TGTGCCAGCTCACCGACAGGGGTCAGCACAGATACGCAGTATTTT. Protein product: CASSPTGVSTDTQYF.

This chain uses TRBV5-1 with TRBJ2-3; unclear D gene. The germline V gene encodes CDR1 SGHRS and CDR2 YFSETQ. V was trimmed by 0 bases and J by 1 base, leaving 15 bases between them. CDR3 length: 17 residues. CDR3 DNA sequence: TGCGCCAGCAGCTTGGGCAGCTCTACTGGAGGCACAGATACGCAGTATTTT. This translates into CASSLGSSTGGTDTQYF.

The gene calls are TRBV1 and TRBJ1-5; TRBD1, the D gene given by the table, was not confirmed from the DNA. TRBV1 is a documented pseudogene. This CDR3 contains 18 residues. The CDR3 here is CTSSQAALGTGFNQPQHF. The CDR3 region has the DNA TGCACCAGCAGCCAAGCGGCCTTGGGGACAGGGTTCAATCAGCCCCAGCATTTT.

V is TRBV13 and J is TRBJ1-1; D remains unclear. Germline CDR1 is PRHDT and CDR2 is FYEKMQ (reference sequence). This CDR3 contains 11 residues. The V end lost 4 bases, the J end lost 5 bases, and 5 bases lay between the germline ends. DNA of the CDR3: TGTGCCAGCAGCTCCCAGACTGAAGCTTTCTTT. Protein sequence: CASSSQTEAFF. Supplemented by reference TRBV13 and TRBJ1-1, the full variable domain reads AAGVIQSPRHLIKEKRETATLKCYPIPRHDTVYWYQQGPGQDPQFLISFYEKMQSDKGSIPDRFSAQQFSDYHSELNMSSLELGDSALYFCASSSQTEAFFGQGTRLTVV.

The chain has TRBV30 and TRBJ2-3; 8 positions agree with TRBD2. V lost 5 bases and J lost 6; bases outside the gene matches: 10. The CDR3 runs 14 residues. The germline V gene encodes CDR1 GTSNPN and CDR2 SVGIG (reference sequence). The CDR3 spells CAWREGPSSDTQYF. DNA of the CDR3: TGTGCCTGGCGGGAGGGGCCTAGCTCCGATACGCAGTATTTT.

The chain joins TRBV10-3 to TRBJ2-7, with 9 bases identical to TRBD1. V was pared by 10 bases and J by 0 bases, with 7 bases of the junction left unmatched. The germline gives CDR1 ENHRY, CDR2 SYGVKD. This CDR3 region has 14 residues. The CDR3 spells CASSRDRDSYEQYF. For the CDR3, the DNA is TGTGCCAGCAGCCGGGACAGGGACTCCTACGAGCAGTACTTC.

The chain is built from TRBV5-1 and TRBJ2-2; 9 nucleotides align to TRBD1. The germline CDR1 and CDR2 sequences are SGHRS and YFSETQ. The CDR3 is 16 residues long. J lost 4 bases, V lost 0 bases, and 4 bases had no gene match. The CDR3 sequence: CASSLGGQGPTGELFF. In DNA, the CDR3 is TGCGCCAGCAGCTTGGGAGGACAGGGGCCCACCGGGGAGCTGTTTTTT.

The genes are TRBV11-2 and TRBJ1-2, with 8 bases fitting TRBD1. The CDR3 is made up of 15 amino acids. V trimming: 5 bases; J trimming: 2 bases; junction bases outside the gene matches: 7. The germline CDR1 and CDR2 sequences are SGHAT and FQNNGV. CDR3 DNA: TGTGCCAGCAGCGGACAGGGTAGTTCCAACTATGGCTACACCTTC. It translates to CASSGQGSSNYGYTF.

The rearrangement links TRBV24-1 to TRBJ1-2; D ambiguous. The CDR3 totals 14 residues. CDR1 KGHDR and CDR2 SFDVKD come from the germline V gene. V was pared by 4 bases and J by 2 bases, with 10 bases between. The CDR3 reads CATSEGTVNYGYTF. The DNA of the CDR3 is TGTGCCACCAGTGAGGGCACCGTGAACTATGGCTACACCTTC.

This clone occurred a few times. The chain joins TRBV6-1 to TRBJ2-4; 8 bases align to TRBD2. CDR1 is MNHNS and CDR2 is SASEGT in the germline V gene. The CDR3 consists of 16 residues. V lost 4 bases and J lost 9; bases outside the gene matches: 14. The CDR3 sequence: CASSGRRAGGPSIQYF. The DNA of the CDR3 is TGTGCCAGCAGTGGTCGACGGGCGGGGGGCCCGAGCATTCAGTACTTC.

The rearrangement joins TRBV7-2 to TRBJ1-2; TRBD1 agrees at 8 bases. The CDR3 has 15 residues. V trimming: 2 bases; J trimming: 2 bases; junction bases outside the gene matches: 4. Germline CDR1 reads SGHTA; CDR2 reads FQGNSA. CDR3 protein: CASSLSGGRNYGYTF. The CDR3 region has the DNA TGTGCCAGCAGCTTATCAGGGGGCAGGAACTATGGCTACACCTTC. The full variable domain, with the rest looked up from reference TRBV7-2 and TRBJ1-2, is GAGVSQSPSNKVTEKGKDVELRCDPISGHTALYWYRQSLGQGLEFLIYFQGNSAPDKSGLPSDRFSAERTGGSVSTLTIQRTQQEDSAVYLCASSLSGGRNYGYTFGSGTRLTVV.

The chain joins TRBV3-1 (or the pseudogene TRBV3-2) to TRBJ1-2; D ambiguous. Germline V gives CDR1 LGHDT, CDR2 YNNKEL (reference sequence). The V end lost 1 base, the J end lost 6 bases, and 15 bases lay between the germline ends. The CDR3 totals 15 residues. CDR3 in DNA: TGTGCCAGCAGCCAAGGTGGAGGAAGGTCGGATGGCTACACCTTC. Protein: CASSQGGGRSDGYTF.

This clone was detected only once. V is TRBV19 and J is TRBJ1-3; D ambiguous. Trimming removed 5 bases from V and 2 bases from J, with 10 bases in between. From germline, CDR1 is LNHDA and CDR2 SQIVND (reference sequence). The CDR3 length is 14 residues. The CDR3 bases are TGTGCCAGTAGTTCTAGAGGGACTGGAAACACCATATATTTT. As protein: CASSSRGTGNTIYF.

The chain employs TRBV5-5 and TRBJ1-5; possible D gene TRBD1, 6 bases. Germline V gene lookup returns CDR1 SGHKS and CDR2 YYEKEE (reference sequence). This CDR3 has 13 amino acids. V lost 5 bases to trimming and J lost 6 bases, with 12 bases between them. DNA of the CDR3: TGTGCCAGCAGGGGGGCGAGTGGTCAGCCCCAGCATTTT. As protein: CASRGASGQPQHF.

The chain is built from TRBV19 and TRBJ2-7; TRBD1 is a possible D gene (5 bases). This CDR3 contains 15 residues. Germline V gene lookup returns CDR1 LNHDA and CDR2 SQIVND (reference sequence). Between the trimmed V and J ends, which lost 4 bases and 1 base, there was a span of 14 bases. The CDR3, as DNA: TGTGCCAGTAGTACGGCGCAGGGTCTATCCTACGAGCAGTACTTC. Translation: CASSTAQGLSYEQYF. The whole variable domain, filled in from reference TRBV19 and TRBJ2-7, reads DGGITQSPKYLFRKEGQNVTLSCEQNLNHDAMYWYRQDPGQGLRLIYYSQIVNDFQKGDIAEGYSVSREKKESFPLTVTSAQKNPTAFYLCASSTAQGLSYEQYFGPGTRLTVT.

This clone was seen a single time. V and J are TRBV25-1 and TRBJ1-2, with D possibly being TRBD1 (6 bases). Trimming took 0 bases from V and 4 from J, leaving 12 bases between them. Germline CDR1 MGHDK, CDR2 SYGVNS. CDR3 length: 15 amino acids. CDR3: CASSEYGGEGYGYTF. The CDR3 DNA sequence: TGTGCCAGCAGTGAATATGGGGGCGAGGGCTATGGCTACACCTTC.

The chain carries TRBV9 and TRBJ2-1; tentatively, D is TRBD2 (5 bases). The CDR3 consists of 16 residues. Germline CDR1 and CDR2: SGDLS and YYNGEE. Trimming shortened V by 0 bases and J by 0 bases, and 10 bases separated the two germline ends. The CDR3 loop reads CASSVAGVTSYNEQFF. CDR3 DNA: TGTGCCAGCAGCGTAGCCGGGGTGACCTCCTACAATGAGCAGTTCTTC. Filled out from reference TRBV9 and TRBJ2-1, the complete variable domain reads DSGVTQTPKHLITATGQRVTLRCSPRSGDLSVYWYQQSLDQGLQFLIQYYNGEERAKGNILERFSAQQFPDLHSELNLSSLELGDSALYFCASSVAGVTSYNEQFFGPGTRLTVL.

V gene TRBV6-4 combines with J gene TRBJ1-5; 8 bases align to TRBD1. The CDR3 spans 15 residues. Germline values: CDR1 MRHNA, CDR2 SNTAGT. The V segment lost 6 bases and the J segment 7 bases; nucleotides outside the gene matches: 11. CDR3 residues: CASRDRGLPEQPQHF. CDR3 coding DNA: TGTGCCAGCAGAGACAGGGGATTACCGGAACAGCCCCAGCATTTT.

The chain couples TRBV7-3 to TRBJ2-7; 9 nucleotides line up with TRBD2. This CDR3 spans 14 amino acids. Germline trimming cut 1 base from V and 2 bases from J; bases unmatched to any gene: 0. CDR1 and CDR2 from the germline V gene are SGHTA and FQGTGA. The CDR3 DNA reads TGTGCCAGCAGCTTAAGCGGGGGGGCCTACGAGCAGTACTTC. As protein: CASSLSGGAYEQYF.

This clone turned up a few times. This chain connects TRBV7-9 to TRBJ1-2, with 7 bases identical to TRBD1. V lost 5 bases and J lost 0; bases outside the gene matches: 9. CDR3 length: 16 residues. Germline CDR1 and CDR2: SEHNR and FQNEAQ (reference sequence). The CDR3 bases are TGTGCCAGCAGCCAGCCTTGGACAGGCACTAACTATGGCTACACCTTC. It encodes CASSQPWTGTNYGYTF. The whole variable domain, filled in from reference TRBV7-9 and TRBJ1-2, reads DTGVSQNPRHKITKRGQNVTFRCDPISEHNRLYWYRQTLGQGPEFLTYFQNEAQLEKSRLLSDRFSAERPKGSFSTLEIQRTEQGDSAMYLCASSQPWTGTNYGYTFGSGTRLTVV.

The V and J genes are TRBV5-1 and TRBJ2-1; tentative D call: TRBD1 (5 bases). Germline V CDR1 and CDR2: SGHRS, YFSETQ. This CDR3 has 13 amino acids. Trimming cost V 3 bases and J 3 bases, with 7 bases left between them. The CDR3 loop is CASSSGNYNEQFF. The CDR3 DNA is TGCGCCAGCAGCTCAGGGAACTACAATGAGCAGTTCTTC. Using reference TRBV5-1 and TRBJ2-1 for the parts outside the CDR3, the full variable domain is KAGVTQTPRYLIKTRGQQVTLSCSPISGHRSVSWYQQTPGQGLQFLFEYFSETQRNKGNFPGRFSGRQFSNSRSEMNVSTLELGDSALYLCASSSGNYNEQFFGPGTRLTVL.

This rearrangement joins TRBV15 to TRBJ2-3; perhaps TRBD1 as D (6 bases). The CDR3 totals 14 residues. Germline V gene lookup returns CDR1 LNHNV and CDR2 YYDKDF (reference sequence). V was pared by 7 bases and J by 3 bases, with 14 bases between. The CDR3 here is CATKMKGGTDTQYF. The CDR3 DNA reads TGTGCCACCAAGATGAAAGGGGGAACAGATACGCAGTATTTT.

The chain is built from TRBV11-1 and TRBJ2-3; TRBD2 agrees at 8 bases. Looked up from germline, CDR1 is SGHAT and CDR2 is FQDESV (reference sequence). The trim removed 1 base at V and 3 bases at J, leaving 0 bases unmatched. The CDR3 has 14 amino acids. CDR3 protein: CASSLERGTDTQYF. In DNA form, the CDR3 reads TGTGCCAGCAGCTTAGAGCGGGGGACAGATACGCAGTATTTT. Full variable domain (remainder filled in from reference TRBV11-1 and TRBJ2-3): EAEVAQSPRYKITEKSQAVAFWCDPISGHATLYWYRQILGQGPELLVQFQDESVVDDSQLPKDRFSAERLKGVDSTLKIQPAELGDSAMYLCASSLERGTDTQYFGPGTRLTVL.